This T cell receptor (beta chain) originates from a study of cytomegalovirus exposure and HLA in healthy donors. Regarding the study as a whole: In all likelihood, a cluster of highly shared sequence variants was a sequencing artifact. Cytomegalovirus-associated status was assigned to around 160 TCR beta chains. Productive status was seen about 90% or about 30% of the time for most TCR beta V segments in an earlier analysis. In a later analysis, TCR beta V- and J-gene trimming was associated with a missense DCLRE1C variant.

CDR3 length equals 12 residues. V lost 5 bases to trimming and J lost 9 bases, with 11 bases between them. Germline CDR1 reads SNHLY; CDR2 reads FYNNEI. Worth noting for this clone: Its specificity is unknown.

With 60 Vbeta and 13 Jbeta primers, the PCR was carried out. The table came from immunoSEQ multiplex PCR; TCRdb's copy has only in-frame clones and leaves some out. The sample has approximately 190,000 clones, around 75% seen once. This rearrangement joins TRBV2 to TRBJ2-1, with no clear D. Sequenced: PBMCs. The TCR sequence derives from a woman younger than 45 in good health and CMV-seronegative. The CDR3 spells CASSSQEIEQFF. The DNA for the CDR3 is TGTGCCAGCAGTTCACAAGAAATTGAGCAGTTCTTC.